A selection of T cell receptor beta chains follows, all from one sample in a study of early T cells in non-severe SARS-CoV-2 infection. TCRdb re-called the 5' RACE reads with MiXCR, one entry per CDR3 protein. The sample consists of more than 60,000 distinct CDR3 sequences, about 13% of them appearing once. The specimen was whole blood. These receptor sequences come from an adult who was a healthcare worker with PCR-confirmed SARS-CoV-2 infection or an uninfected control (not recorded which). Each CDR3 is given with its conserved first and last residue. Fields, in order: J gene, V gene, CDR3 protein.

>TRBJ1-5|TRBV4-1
CASSQGQGAGNQPQHF
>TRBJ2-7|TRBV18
CASSPLGANEQYF
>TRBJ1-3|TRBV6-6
CASSYSMSGDTIYF
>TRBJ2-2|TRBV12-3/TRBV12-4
CASSRQGMGTGELFF
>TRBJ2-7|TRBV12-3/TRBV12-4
CASSLAWQAESSYEQYF
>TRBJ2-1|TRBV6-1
CASISGLGVVNEQFF
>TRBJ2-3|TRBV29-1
CSVESGRDRQYF
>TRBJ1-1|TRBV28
CASRTGVVTEAFF
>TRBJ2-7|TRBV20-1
CSTPGPGYEQYF
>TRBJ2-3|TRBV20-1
CSAPQGGTDTQYF
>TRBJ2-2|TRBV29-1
CSGTDTGELFF
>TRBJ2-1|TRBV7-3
CASSSTPSGEGDEQFF
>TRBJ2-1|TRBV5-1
CASKNVAYNEQFF
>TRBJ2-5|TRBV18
CASSPSTMETQYF
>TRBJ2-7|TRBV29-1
CSVSGTSGRPYEQYF
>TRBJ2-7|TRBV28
CASSSGPFYEQYF
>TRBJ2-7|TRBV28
CASRPLAGGSYEQYF
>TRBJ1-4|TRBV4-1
CASSHVYRGEEEKLFF
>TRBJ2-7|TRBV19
CASSTNRDSYYEQYF
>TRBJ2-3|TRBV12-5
CASATGNTDTQYF
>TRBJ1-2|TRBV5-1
CASSPQGAEGYTF
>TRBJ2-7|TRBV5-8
CASSLEGLAPYEQYF